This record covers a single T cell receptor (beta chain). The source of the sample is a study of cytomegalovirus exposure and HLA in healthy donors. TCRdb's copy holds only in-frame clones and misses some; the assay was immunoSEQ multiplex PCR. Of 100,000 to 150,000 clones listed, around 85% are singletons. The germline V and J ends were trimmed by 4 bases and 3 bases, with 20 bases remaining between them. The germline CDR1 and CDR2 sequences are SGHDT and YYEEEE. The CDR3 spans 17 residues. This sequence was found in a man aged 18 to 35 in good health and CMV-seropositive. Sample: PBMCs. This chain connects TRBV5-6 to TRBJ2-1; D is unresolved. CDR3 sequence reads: CASSHQRHTIIYNEQFF. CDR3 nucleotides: TGTGCCAGCAGCCATCAACGACACACGATTATCTACAATGAGCAGTTCTTC.